This is a list of T cell receptor beta chains from one sample in a study of T cells in tumors after PD-1 blockade. Sequencing was performed with immunoSEQ multiplex PCR; in TCRdb, only in-frame clones are kept and a portion is missing. This sample has about 60,000 clones; approximately 74% occur once, and the top ten carry about 4.4%. The specimen comprised PBMCs, sampled after anti-PD-1 treatment. These receptors came from a human donor with basal cell carcinoma. CDR3s include the opening cysteine and the closing phenylalanine or tryptophan. The D gene is left open where the match is weak. Rows may omit the clone size; those that give it use once, few, many or a size class.

v_gene	abundance	len	d_gene	j_gene	CDR3aa	CDR3nt
TRBV6-1	NA	15	TRBD1	TRBJ2-1	CASSGGGQGGNEQFF	TGTGCCAGCAGTGGGGGGGGACAGGGGGGCAATGAGCAGTTCTTC
TRBV19	NA	16	TRBD1	TRBJ1-1	CASSGPQGPGNTEAFF	TGTGCCAGTAGTGGACCACAGGGGCCTGGGAACACTGAAGCTTTCTTT
TRBV27	NA	16	TRBD1	TRBJ2-7	CASSPYRQGASVEQYF	TGTGCCAGCAGTCCCTATCGACAGGGGGCGTCTGTCGAGCAGTACTTC
TRBV10-2	few	14	NA	TRBJ1-5	CASSQGLGNQPQHF	TGCGCCAGCAGTCAGGGGCTGGGCAATCAGCCCCAGCATTTT
TRBV19	NA	18	TRBD1	TRBJ1-6	CASSITGQASSYNSPLHF	TGTGCCAGTAGTATTACGGGACAGGCTAGCTCCTATAATTCACCCCTCCACTTT
TRBV18	NA	14	NA	TRBJ1-5	CASSPGISNQPQHF	TGTGCCAGCTCGCCAGGTATTAGCAATCAGCCCCAGCATTTT
TRBV5-1	NA	14	TRBD1	TRBJ1-2	CASSLTGSDYGYTF	TGCGCCAGCAGCCTGACAGGGTCTGACTATGGCTACACCTTC
TRBV25-1	NA	15	NA	TRBJ1-3	CASSESWGSGNTIYF	TGTGCCAGCAGTGAATCCTGGGGCAGTGGAAACACCATATATTTT
TRBV28	NA	16	NA	TRBJ2-2	CASSLLGARGAGELFF	TGTGCCAGCAGTTTATTAGGGGCCCGGGGTGCCGGGGAGCTGTTTTTT
TRBV2	NA	12	NA	TRBJ2-7	CASSESYYEQYF	TGTGCCAGCAGTGAATCCTATTACGAGCAGTACTTC
TRBV29-1	NA	11	NA	TRBJ1-1	CSGIDLNRAFF	TGCAGCGGGATAGACCTTAACCGAGCTTTCTTT
TRBV19	NA	13	TRBD1	TRBJ2-7	CATRQGVSYEQYF	TGTGCCACCCGACAGGGGGTCTCCTACGAGCAGTACTTC
TRBV5-8	NA	15	TRBD1	TRBJ2-4	CASSRTGPLGKIQYF	TGTGCCAGCAGCCGGACAGGCCCCTTGGGGAAGATTCAGTACTTC
TRBV12-3/TRBV12-4	few	10	NA	TRBJ2-1	CASKGNEQFF	TGTGCCAGCAAAGGGAATGAGCAGTTCTTC
TRBV10-2	few	10	NA	TRBJ1-1	CASGYTEAFF	TGCGCCAGCGGGTACACTGAAGCTTTCTTT
TRBV7-9	NA	15	TRBD1	TRBJ1-6	CASRSQGERATPLHF	TGTGCCAGCAGGTCACAGGGGGAAAGGGCAACACCCCTCCACTTT
TRBV5-4	NA	16	TRBD2	TRBJ2-2	CASSLGRGGITGELFF	TGTGCCAGCAGCTTGGGTCGCGGGGGAATCACCGGGGAGCTGTTTTTT
TRBV6-6	NA	16	TRBD1	TRBJ1-1	CASSPGVTGFSPEAFF	TGTGCCAGCAGTCCTGGGGTGACAGGGTTTAGTCCTGAAGCTTTCTTT
TRBV6-5	NA	16	NA	TRBJ2-5	CASSYRRTASQETQYF	TGTGCCAGCAGTTATCGGAGGACAGCCAGCCAAGAGACCCAGTACTTC
TRBV5-1	NA	14	TRBD1	TRBJ2-7	CASSAGQGGFEQYF	TGCGCCAGCAGCGCGGGACAGGGGGGGTTCGAGCAGTACTTC
TRBV30	once	15	NA	TRBJ1-1	CAWSSGQGRNTEAFF	TGTGCCTGGAGTTCTGGGCAGGGAAGGAACACTGAAGCTTTCTTT
TRBV5-4	NA	14	TRBD1	TRBJ2-4	CASSSTGLRNIQYF	TGTGCCAGCAGCTCGACAGGGCTCAGAAACATTCAGTACTTC
TRBV3-1/TRBV3-2	NA	15	TRBD1	TRBJ1-2	CASSRQGERYYGYTF	TGTGCCAGCAGCCGTCAGGGGGAGCGATACTATGGCTACACCTTC
TRBV16	NA	17	NA	TRBJ1-1	CASSPPRGFLQNTEAFF	TGTGCCAGCAGCCCTCCTCGGGGATTCCTACAGAACACTGAAGCTTTCTTT
TRBV12-3/TRBV12-4	NA	11	NA	TRBJ1-1	CASGKNTEAFF	TGTGCCAGCGGGAAGAACACTGAAGCTTTCTTT
TRBV7-9	NA	16	TRBD1	TRBJ2-7	CTSSLAPRDSSYEQYF	TGTACCAGCAGCTTGGCACCCAGGGACAGCTCCTACGAGCAGTACTTC
TRBV27	NA	12	NA	TRBJ2-1	CASSLSGFEQFF	TGTGCCAGCAGTTTATCGGGTTTTGAGCAGTTCTTC
TRBV5-6	NA	14	TRBD2	TRBJ2-5	CASSVRGGRETQYF	TGTGCCAGCAGCGTCCGGGGGGGCCGTGAGACCCAGTACTTC
TRBV5-6	NA	18	TRBD2	TRBJ2-3	CASSPRSGGSSSTDTQYF	TGTGCCAGCAGCCCCAGAAGCGGGGGGTCGTCTAGCACAGATACGCAGTATTTT
TRBV13	NA	16	TRBD1	TRBJ2-2	CASSADRGGNTGELFF	TGTGCCAGCAGCGCGGACAGGGGGGGGAACACCGGGGAGCTGTTTTTT
TRBV3-1/TRBV3-2	NA	15	NA	TRBJ2-5	CASSPQGEGQGTQYF	TGTGCCAGCAGCCCTCAGGGAGAGGGGCAGGGGACCCAGTACTTC
TRBV7-2	NA	14	NA	TRBJ1-5	CASSPRGVSQPQHF	TGTGCCAGCAGCCCGAGGGGGGTGAGTCAGCCCCAGCATTTT
TRBV18	NA	16	TRBD1	TRBJ2-3	CASSPGTGIGTDTQYF	TGTGCCAGCTCACCCGGGACAGGGATTGGCACAGATACGCAGTATTTT
TRBV24-1	NA	14	NA	TRBJ2-7	CAKDHRTRGYEQYF	TGTGCCAAAGACCATAGGACCCGTGGTTACGAGCAGTACTTC
TRBV4-1	once	15	TRBD2	TRBJ2-5	CASSQEGLAAETQYF	TGCGCCAGCAGCCAGGAAGGACTAGCCGCGGAGACCCAGTACTTC
TRBV12-3/TRBV12-4	NA	11	NA	TRBJ2-3	CASSRGVTQYF	TGTGCCAGCAGCCGAGGAGTTACGCAGTATTTT
TRBV28	NA	14	NA	TRBJ2-1	CASTLQGTYNEQFF	TGTGCCAGCACCTTGCAGGGGACCTACAATGAGCAGTTCTTC
TRBV19	NA	16	TRBD1	TRBJ1-4	CASSIFRTGINEKLFF	TGTGCCAGTAGTATTTTCCGGACAGGGATTAATGAAAAACTGTTTTTT
TRBV3-1/TRBV3-2	NA	15	NA	TRBJ2-3	CASSQGTTLTDTQYF	TGTGCCAGCAGCCAAGGGACTACCCTCACAGATACGCAGTATTTT
TRBV5-6	NA	14	TRBD2	TRBJ2-3	CASSLSGAGDTQYF	TGTGCCAGCAGCCTTAGCGGGGCTGGAGATACGCAGTATTTT
TRBV29-1	NA	16	TRBD1	TRBJ2-2	CSVELHRDRGSGELFF	TGCAGCGTTGAACTACACCGGGACAGGGGGTCCGGGGAGCTGTTTTTT
TRBV9	NA	13	NA	TRBJ2-1	CASSVALVGEQFF	TGTGCCAGCAGCGTAGCTCTAGTCGGGGAGCAGTTCTTC
TRBV19	NA	13	NA	TRBJ1-2	CASSISRSGGYTF	TGTGCCAGTAGTATCTCCAGGTCCGGTGGCTACACCTTC
TRBV10-3	few	12	NA	TRBJ1-1	CAIDSGNTEAFF	TGTGCCATCGATTCAGGGAACACTGAAGCTTTCTTT
TRBV28	NA	15	TRBD1	TRBJ1-5	CASSPGTGGHQPQHF	TGTGCCAGCAGCCCAGGGACAGGGGGACATCAGCCCCAGCATTTT
TRBV7-9	NA	18	TRBD2	TRBJ2-6	CASSSGGRYVSGANVLTF	TGTGCCAGCAGCTCGGGGGGTCGATACGTTTCTGGGGCCAACGTCCTGACTTTC
TRBV6-5	NA	14	NA	TRBJ1-2	CASSTPQGGYGYTF	TGTGCCAGCAGTACCCCACAGGGTGGCTATGGCTACACCTTC